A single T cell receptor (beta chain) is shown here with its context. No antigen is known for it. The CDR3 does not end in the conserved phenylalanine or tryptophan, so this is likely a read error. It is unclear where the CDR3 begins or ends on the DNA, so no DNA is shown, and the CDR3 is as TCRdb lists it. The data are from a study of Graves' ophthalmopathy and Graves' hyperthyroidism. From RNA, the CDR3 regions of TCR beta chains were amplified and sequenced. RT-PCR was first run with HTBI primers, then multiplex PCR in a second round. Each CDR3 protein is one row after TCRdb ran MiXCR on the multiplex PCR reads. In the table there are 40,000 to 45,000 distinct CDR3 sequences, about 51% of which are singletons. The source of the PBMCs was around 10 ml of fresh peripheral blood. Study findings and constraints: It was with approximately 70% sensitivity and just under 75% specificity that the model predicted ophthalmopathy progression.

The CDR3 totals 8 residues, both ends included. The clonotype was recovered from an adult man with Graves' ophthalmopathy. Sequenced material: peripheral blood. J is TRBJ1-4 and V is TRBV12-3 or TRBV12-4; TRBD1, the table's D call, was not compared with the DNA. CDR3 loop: CASSPQGV.